The sequence of this T cell receptor (beta chain) was determined in a study of blood T cells in healthy people across ages. The CDR3 has 15 amino acids. V lost 3 bases and J lost 4, with 10 bases in between. Whole-study results and caveats: The long-lived group displayed more naive CD4+ cells, plus higher diversity, than the aged donors did.

As regards this clonotype: Its antigen is not identified.

Primers used in a second PCR of roughly 6 to 12 cycles were a sample-barcoded 5' primer and a J-beta primer mix. TCRdb analysed the 5' RACE reads with MiXCR anew, one entry per CDR3 protein. This table holds about 570,000 distinct CDR3 sequences, about 29% found once. These data also formed part of another study, on T cells of mothers and their children. Turning to that study: Samples were provided by three healthy Caucasian mothers and their six children. During the second PCR, the M1S primer introduced sample barcodes along with 2-4 random nucleotides. Each child gave approximately 2.8 million TCR beta CDR3 reads (each mother, over 9 million).

Specimen: blood. This receptor was obtained from a boy between 2 and 10 years old in good health. This chain links TRBV12-3 or TRBV12-4 with TRBJ1-6; the D gene is possibly TRBD1 (5 bases). The CDR3 loop is CASSLGQVYNSPLHF. The CDR3 DNA reads TGTGCCAGCAGTTTGGGGCAGGTGTATAATTCACCCCTCCACTTT.